Below, 12 T cell receptor beta chains from the same sample are listed, as sequenced in a study of OX40 agonist ivuxolimab in advanced cancers. Sequencing used immunoSEQ multiplex PCR; TCRdb keeps in-frame clones, though not all of them. Of about 61,000 clones listed, around 89% are singletons. The input for sequencing was CD4+ or CD8+ T cells sorted from blood, taken in a trial of the OX40 agonist ivuxolimab. These receptor sequences come from an adult with an advanced solid tumor such as melanoma, head and neck, liver or kidney cancer.

The CDR3 loop reads CASSIGTDLSNQPQHF. CDR3 DNA: TGTGCCAGTAGTATAGGGACGGACCTTAGCAATCAGCCCCAGCATTTT. The chain links TRBV19 to TRBJ1-5; no clear D gene. Trimming shortened V by 1 base and J by 0 bases, and 10 bases separated the two germline ends. From germline, CDR1 is LNHDA and CDR2 SQIVND (reference sequence). The CDR3 is 16 residues long.

The rearrangement uses TRBV5-1 and TRBJ1-2, with a weak D call TRBD1 (5 bases). The germline V gene has CDR1 SGHRS and CDR2 YFSETQ. The CDR3 is 13 residues long. Deletions cut 0 bases from V and 6 bases from J, with 9 bases between. The CDR3 loop reads CASSLGGGDGYTF. CDR3 sequence (DNA): TGCGCCAGCAGCTTGGGTGGAGGGGATGGCTACACCTTC.

The V call is TRBV5-1, the J call TRBJ1-1; TRBD1 is a possible D gene (6 bases). CDR3 length equals 14 residues. CDR1 SGHRS and CDR2 YFSETQ come from the germline V gene. The V end lost 3 bases, the J end lost 2 bases, and 11 bases lay between the germline ends. In nucleotides, the CDR3 is TGCGCCAGCAGCTATTTGGACAGAAACACTGAAGCTTTCTTT. This gives the protein CASSYLDRNTEAFF.

The chain joins TRBV30 to TRBJ2-1; TRBD2 agrees at 12 bases. This CDR3 contains 19 residues. The germline V gene encodes CDR1 GTSNPN and CDR2 SVGIG (reference sequence). V trimming: 4 bases; J trimming: 0 bases; junction bases outside the gene matches: 13. CDR3 nucleotide sequence: TGTGCCTGGATGGAAACTAGCGGGAGGACGTCGAGCTCCTACAATGAGCAGTTCTTC. It translates to CAWMETSGRTSSSYNEQFF.

The chain uses TRBV5-1 and TRBJ1-6, with D maybe TRBD1 (5 bases). Germline loops: CDR1 SGHRS, CDR2 YFSETQ. This CDR3 region has 14 residues. V was pared by 0 bases and J by 14 bases, with 15 bases between. Here the CDR3 reads CASSLGDVGNTLHF. The DNA for the CDR3 is TGCGCCAGCAGCTTGGGGGACGTAGGTAATACCCTCCACTTT.

The chain uses TRBV5-1 and TRBJ1-2; TRBD1 might be the D (5 bases). This CDR3 spans 14 amino acids. Germline V gene lookup returns CDR1 SGHRS and CDR2 YFSETQ. V shed 1 base and J shed 2 bases, with 9 bases lying between them. The CDR3 sequence is CASSLFEGNYGYTF. The DNA for the CDR3 is TGCGCCAGCAGCTTGTTTGAGGGGAACTATGGCTACACCTTC.

The V call is TRBV9, the J call TRBJ1-1, with unresolved D. V lost 0 bases and J 2 bases, leaving 5 bases between the germline ends. This CDR3 region has 13 residues. Looked up from germline, CDR1 is SGDLS and CDR2 is YYNGEE. CDR3 protein: CASSVDQNTEAFF. CDR3 coding DNA: TGTGCCAGCAGCGTAGACCAAAACACTGAAGCTTTCTTT.

The chain carries TRBV7-2 and TRBJ1-5, with D tentatively TRBD1 (5 bases). This CDR3 region has 14 residues. Trimming cost V 2 bases and J 6 bases, with 11 bases left between them. Germline loops: CDR1 SGHTA, CDR2 FQGNSA. This chain's CDR3 is CASSLPTDGQPQHF. The CDR3 DNA reads as TGTGCCAGCAGCTTACCGACAGACGGTCAGCCCCAGCATTTT.

The rearrangement joins TRBV28 to TRBJ1-2; a weak D match, TRBD1 (5 bases). Trimming took off 4 bases at V and 3 bases at J, with 12 bases between the two ends. The CDR3 totals 14 residues. Germline CDR1 and CDR2: MDHEN and SYDVKM. The chain's CDR3 is CASSSKGKYYGYTF. Written as DNA, the CDR3 is TGTGCCAGCAGTTCAAAGGGGAAATACTATGGCTACACCTTC.

The rearrangement uses TRBV6-1 and TRBJ2-1; D gene ambiguous. Germline V gene sequence: CDR1 MNHNS, CDR2 SASEGT. The CDR3 covers 12 residues. The V and J ends lost 4 bases and 6 bases respectively, with 7 bases between them. The CDR3 sequence: CASSVTTNEQFF. The CDR3 DNA reads TGTGCCAGCAGTGTGACGACCAATGAGCAGTTCTTC.

The chain uses TRBV6-5 and TRBJ2-7; TRBD1 aligns across 7 bases. CDR1 is MNHEY and CDR2 is SVGAGI in the germline V gene. CDR3 length equals 15 residues. After removal of 0 bases from V and 5 bases from J, the junction contained 7 bases not matched to a gene. The CDR3 reads CASSYSRQGPHEQYF. CDR3 sequence (DNA): TGTGCCAGCAGTTACTCGCGACAGGGACCTCACGAGCAGTACTTC.

This sequence joins TRBV27 and TRBJ2-2; D gene uncertain. This CDR3 contains 13 residues. V lost 8 bases to trimming and J lost 2 bases, with 9 bases between them. The V gene's germline CDR1 is MNHEY and CDR2 SMNVEV (reference sequence). The CDR3 loop reads CASRVGNTGELFF. The CDR3 coding sequence is TGTGCCAGCCGAGTGGGCAACACCGGGGAGCTGTTTTTT.